The clone carrying this TCR beta chain has a single count. Its antigen is currently unknown. A read error may produce the germline difference seen at one junction end. The template used for profiling TCR beta VDJ and CDR3 was genomic DNA. MiXCR, applied by TCRdb to the reads, yields one record per CDR3 protein. The profile shows some 190,000 distinct CDR3 sequences, around 45% of them singletons. The record originates from a study of CD8+CD57+ T cells in acquired aplastic anemia. Study-wide background: Sorting CD4+ and CD8+ cells gave DNA averaging about 2.9 ug.

The germline CDR1 and CDR2 sequences are SNHLY and FYNNEI. CDR3 length: 14 amino acids. Broader study findings: Some 30 shared CD8+ CDR3s appeared highly expressed within patients' immunodominant clones.

This chain connects TRBV2 to TRBJ2-3; D ambiguous. The sequencing input was sorted CD4+, CD8+, or CD8+CD57+ T cells (not recorded which) from PBMCs. The TCR originated in a human donor in good health. The DNA of the CDR3 is TGTGCCAGCAGTAGGCTGCGCGGCACGGATACGCGGTATTTT. Its translation: CASSRLRGTDTRYF.